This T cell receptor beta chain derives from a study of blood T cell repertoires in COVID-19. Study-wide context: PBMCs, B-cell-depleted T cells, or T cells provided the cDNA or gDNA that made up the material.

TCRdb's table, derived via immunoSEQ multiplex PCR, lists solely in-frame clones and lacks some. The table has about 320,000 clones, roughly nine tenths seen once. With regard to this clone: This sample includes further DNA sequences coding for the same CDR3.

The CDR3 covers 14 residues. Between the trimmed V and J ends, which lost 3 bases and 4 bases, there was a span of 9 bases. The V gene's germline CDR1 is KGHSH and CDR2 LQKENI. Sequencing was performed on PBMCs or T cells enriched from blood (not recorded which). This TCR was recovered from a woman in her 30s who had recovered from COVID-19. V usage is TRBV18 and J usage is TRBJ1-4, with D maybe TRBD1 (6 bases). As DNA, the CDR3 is TGTGCCAGCTCACCGGGACAAGTTAATGAAAAACTGTTTTTT. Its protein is CASSPGQVNEKLFF.